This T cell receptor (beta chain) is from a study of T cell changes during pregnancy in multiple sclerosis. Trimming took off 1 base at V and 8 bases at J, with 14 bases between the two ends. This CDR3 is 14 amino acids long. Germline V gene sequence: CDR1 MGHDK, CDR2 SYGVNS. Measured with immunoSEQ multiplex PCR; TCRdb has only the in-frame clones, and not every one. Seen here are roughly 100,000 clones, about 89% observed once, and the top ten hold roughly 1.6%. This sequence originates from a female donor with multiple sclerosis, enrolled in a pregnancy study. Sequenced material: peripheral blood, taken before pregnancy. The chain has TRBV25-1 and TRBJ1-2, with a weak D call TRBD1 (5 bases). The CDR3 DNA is TGTGCCAGCAGTGAATTGGGGGTTGGGGGGGGCTACACCTTC. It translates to CASSELGVGGGYTF.